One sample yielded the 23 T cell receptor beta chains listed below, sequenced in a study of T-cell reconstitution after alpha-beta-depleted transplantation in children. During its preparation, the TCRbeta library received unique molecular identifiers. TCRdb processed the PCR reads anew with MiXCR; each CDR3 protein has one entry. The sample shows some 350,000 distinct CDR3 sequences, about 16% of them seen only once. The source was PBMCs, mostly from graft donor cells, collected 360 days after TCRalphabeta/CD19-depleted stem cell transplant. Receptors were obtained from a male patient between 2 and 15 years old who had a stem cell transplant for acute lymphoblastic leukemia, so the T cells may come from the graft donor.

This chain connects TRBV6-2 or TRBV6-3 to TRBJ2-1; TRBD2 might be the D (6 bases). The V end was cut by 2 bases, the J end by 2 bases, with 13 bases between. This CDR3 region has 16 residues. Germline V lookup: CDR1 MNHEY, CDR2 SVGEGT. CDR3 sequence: CASSYRTSTAYNEQFF. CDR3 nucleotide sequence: TGTGCCAGCAGTTACCGAACTAGCACCGCCTACAATGAGCAGTTCTTC.

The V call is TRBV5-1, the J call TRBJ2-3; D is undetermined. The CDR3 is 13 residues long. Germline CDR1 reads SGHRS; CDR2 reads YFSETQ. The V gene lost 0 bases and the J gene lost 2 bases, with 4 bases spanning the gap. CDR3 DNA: TGCGCCAGCAGCTTGGAATACACAGATACGCAGTATTTT. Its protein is CASSLEYTDTQYF.

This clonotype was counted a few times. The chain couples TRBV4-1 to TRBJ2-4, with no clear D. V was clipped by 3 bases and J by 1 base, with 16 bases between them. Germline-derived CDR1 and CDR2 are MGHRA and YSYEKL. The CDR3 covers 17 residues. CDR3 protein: CASSQGSVSGAKNIQYF. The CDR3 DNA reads TGCGCCAGCAGCCAGGGTTCGGTGAGTGGGGCCAAAAACATTCAGTACTTC.

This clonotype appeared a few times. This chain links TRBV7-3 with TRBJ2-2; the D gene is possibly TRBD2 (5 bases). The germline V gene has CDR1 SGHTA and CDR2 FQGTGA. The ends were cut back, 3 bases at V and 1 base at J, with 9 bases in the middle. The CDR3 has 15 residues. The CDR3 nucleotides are TGTGCCAGCAGCTTCGCCGGGGAGAACACCGGGGAGCTGTTTTTT. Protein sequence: CASSFAGENTGELFF.

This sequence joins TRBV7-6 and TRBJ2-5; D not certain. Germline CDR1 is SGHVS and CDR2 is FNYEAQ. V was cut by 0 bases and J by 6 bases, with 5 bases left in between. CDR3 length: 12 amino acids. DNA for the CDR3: TGTGCCAGCAGCTTAGCATTGCAGACCCAGTACTTC. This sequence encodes CASSLALQTQYF.

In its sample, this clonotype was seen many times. CDR3 sequence (DNA): TGTGCCAGCAGCTCCAGGCAGACATGGGATACGCAGTATTTT. Protein: CASSSRQTWDTQYF. The V call is TRBV9, the J call TRBJ2-3; D not resolved. Trimming shortened V by 4 bases and J by 6 bases, and 15 bases separated the two germline ends. This CDR3 region has 14 residues. Germline loops: CDR1 SGDLS, CDR2 YYNGEE.

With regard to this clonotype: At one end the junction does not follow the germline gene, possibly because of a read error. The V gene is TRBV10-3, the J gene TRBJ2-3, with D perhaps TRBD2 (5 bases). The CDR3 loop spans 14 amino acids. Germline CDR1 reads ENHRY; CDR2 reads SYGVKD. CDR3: CAIRPVSSTDTEYF. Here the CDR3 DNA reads TGTGCCATCAGGCCAGTCTCTAGCACAGATACGGAGTATTTT.

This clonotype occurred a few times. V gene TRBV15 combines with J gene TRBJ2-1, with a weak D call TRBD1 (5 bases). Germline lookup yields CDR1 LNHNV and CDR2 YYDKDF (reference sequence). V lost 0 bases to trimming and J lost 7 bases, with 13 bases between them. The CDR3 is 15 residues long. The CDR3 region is CATSRDRGRVNEQFF. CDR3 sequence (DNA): TGTGCCACCAGCAGAGATCGAGGCAGGGTAAATGAGCAGTTCTTC.

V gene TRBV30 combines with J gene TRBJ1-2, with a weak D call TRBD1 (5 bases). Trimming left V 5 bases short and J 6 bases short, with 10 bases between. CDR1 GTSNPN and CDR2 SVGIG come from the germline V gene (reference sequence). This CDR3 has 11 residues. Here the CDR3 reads CAWRWGDGYTF. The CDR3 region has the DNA TGTGCCTGGCGATGGGGCGATGGCTACACCTTC.

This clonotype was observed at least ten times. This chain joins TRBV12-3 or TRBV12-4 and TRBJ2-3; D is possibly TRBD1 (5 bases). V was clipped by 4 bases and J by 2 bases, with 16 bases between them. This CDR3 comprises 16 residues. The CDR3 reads CASSYPGSGNTDTQYF. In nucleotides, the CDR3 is TGTGCCAGCAGTTACCCGGGTTCAGGGAACACAGATACGCAGTATTTT.

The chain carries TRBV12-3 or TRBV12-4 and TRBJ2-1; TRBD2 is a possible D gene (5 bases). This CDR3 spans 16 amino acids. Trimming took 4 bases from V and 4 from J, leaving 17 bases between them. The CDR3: CASSSPPADPYNEQFF. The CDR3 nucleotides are TGTGCCAGCAGTTCTCCCCCAGCGGACCCGTACAATGAGCAGTTCTTC.

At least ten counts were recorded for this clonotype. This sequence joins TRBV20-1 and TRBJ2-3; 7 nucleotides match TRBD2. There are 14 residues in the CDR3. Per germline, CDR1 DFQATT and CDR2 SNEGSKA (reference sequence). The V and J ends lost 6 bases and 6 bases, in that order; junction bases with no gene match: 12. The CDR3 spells CSANPGGGSDTQYF. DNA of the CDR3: TGCAGTGCAAATCCAGGAGGCGGGAGTGATACGCAGTATTTT.

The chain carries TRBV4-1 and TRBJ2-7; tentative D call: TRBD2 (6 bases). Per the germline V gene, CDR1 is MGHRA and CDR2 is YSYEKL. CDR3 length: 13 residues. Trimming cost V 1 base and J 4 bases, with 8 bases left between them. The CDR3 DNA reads TGCGCCAGCAGCCAAGCGGCGGGGTACGAGCAGTACTTC. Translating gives CASSQAAGYEQYF.

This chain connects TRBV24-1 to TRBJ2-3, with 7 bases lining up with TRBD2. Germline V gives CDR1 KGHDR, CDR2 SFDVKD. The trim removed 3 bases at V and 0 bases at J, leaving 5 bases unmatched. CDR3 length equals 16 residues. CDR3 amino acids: CATSDPSGTSTDTQYF. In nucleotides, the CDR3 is TGTGCCACCAGTGATCCCAGCGGGACTAGCACAGATACGCAGTATTTT.

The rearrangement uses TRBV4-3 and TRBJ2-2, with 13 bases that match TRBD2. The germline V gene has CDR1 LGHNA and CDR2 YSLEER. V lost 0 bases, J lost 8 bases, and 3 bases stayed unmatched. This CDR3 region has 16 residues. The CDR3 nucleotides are TGCGCCAGCAGCCAAGATGAGGGACTAGCGGGAGGGGAGCTGTTTTTT. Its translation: CASSQDEGLAGGELFF.

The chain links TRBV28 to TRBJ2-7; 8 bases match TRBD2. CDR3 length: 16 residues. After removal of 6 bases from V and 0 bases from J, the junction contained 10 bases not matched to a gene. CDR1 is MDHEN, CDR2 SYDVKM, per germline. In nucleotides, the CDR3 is TGTGCCAGCAGCAGTGCCGGAGCGGGAGTCTCCTACGAGCAGTACTTC. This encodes CASSSAGAGVSYEQYF.

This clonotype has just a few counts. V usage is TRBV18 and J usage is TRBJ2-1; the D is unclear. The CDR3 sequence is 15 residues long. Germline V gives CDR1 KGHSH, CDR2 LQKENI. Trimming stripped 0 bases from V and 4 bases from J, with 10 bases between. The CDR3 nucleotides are TGTGCCAGCTCACCACCCCGTCAACCTTACAATGAGCAGTTCTTC. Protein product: CASSPPRQPYNEQFF.

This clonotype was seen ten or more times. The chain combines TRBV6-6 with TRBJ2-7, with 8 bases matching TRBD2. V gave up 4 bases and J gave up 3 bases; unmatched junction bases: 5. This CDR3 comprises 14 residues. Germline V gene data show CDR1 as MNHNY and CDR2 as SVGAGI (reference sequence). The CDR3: CASSSAGEGYEQYF. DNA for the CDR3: TGTGCCAGCAGTTCAGCGGGGGAGGGCTACGAGCAGTACTTC.

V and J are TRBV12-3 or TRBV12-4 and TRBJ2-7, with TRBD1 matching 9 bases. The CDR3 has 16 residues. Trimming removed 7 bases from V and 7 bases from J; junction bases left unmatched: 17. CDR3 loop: CASILWAGQGFGEQYF. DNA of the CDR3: TGTGCCAGCATCCTATGGGCGGGACAGGGTTTTGGGGAGCAGTACTTC.

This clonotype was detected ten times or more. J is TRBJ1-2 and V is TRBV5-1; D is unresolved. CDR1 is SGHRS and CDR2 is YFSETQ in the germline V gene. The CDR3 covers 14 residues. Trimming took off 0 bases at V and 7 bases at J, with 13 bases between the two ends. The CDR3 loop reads CASSLEDGDRGYTF. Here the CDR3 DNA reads TGCGCCAGCAGCTTGGAGGACGGGGATCGTGGCTACACCTTC.

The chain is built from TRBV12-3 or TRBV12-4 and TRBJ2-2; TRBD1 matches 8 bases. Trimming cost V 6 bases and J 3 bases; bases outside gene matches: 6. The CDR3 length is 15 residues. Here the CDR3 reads CASRWTGLDTGELFF. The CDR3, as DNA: TGTGCCAGCAGGTGGACAGGGTTGGACACCGGGGAGCTGTTTTTT.

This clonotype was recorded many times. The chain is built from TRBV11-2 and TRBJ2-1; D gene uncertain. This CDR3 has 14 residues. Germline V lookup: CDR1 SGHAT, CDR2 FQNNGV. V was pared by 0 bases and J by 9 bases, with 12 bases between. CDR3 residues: CASSLDPWAPEQFF. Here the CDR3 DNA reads TGTGCCAGCAGCTTAGATCCGTGGGCCCCTGAGCAGTTCTTC.

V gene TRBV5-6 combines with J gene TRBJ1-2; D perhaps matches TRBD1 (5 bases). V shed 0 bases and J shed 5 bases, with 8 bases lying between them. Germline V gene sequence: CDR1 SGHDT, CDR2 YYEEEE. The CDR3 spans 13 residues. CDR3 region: CASSLEGVYGYTF. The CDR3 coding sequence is TGTGCCAGCAGCTTGGAAGGGGTGTATGGCTACACCTTC.